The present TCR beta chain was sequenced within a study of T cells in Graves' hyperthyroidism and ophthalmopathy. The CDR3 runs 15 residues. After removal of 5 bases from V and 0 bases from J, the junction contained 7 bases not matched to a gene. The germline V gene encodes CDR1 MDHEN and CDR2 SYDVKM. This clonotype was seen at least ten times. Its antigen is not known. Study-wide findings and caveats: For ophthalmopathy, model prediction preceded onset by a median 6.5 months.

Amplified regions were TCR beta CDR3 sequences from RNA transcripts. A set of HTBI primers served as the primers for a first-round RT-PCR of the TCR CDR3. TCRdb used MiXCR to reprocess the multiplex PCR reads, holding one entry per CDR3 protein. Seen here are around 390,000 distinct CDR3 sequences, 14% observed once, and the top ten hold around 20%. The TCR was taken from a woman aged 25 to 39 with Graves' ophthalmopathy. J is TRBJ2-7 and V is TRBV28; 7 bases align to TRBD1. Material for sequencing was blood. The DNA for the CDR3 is TGTGCCAGCAGTAAGACAGGGCAATCCTCCTACGAGCAGTACTTC. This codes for CASSKTGQSSYEQYF.